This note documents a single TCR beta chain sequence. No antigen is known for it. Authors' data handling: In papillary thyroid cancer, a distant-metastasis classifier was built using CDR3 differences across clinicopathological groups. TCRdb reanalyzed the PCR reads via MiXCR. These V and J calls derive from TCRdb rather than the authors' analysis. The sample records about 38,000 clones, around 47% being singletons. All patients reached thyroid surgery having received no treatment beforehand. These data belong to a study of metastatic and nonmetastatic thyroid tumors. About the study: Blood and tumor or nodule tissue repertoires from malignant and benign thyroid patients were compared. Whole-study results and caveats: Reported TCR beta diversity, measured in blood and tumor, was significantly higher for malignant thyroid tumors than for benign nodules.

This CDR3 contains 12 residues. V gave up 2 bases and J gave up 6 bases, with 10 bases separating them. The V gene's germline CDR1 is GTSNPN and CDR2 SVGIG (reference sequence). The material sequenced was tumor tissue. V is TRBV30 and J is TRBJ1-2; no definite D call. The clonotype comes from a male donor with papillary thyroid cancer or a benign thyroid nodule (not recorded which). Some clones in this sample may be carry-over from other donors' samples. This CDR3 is CAWSRWRDGYTF. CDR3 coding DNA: TGTGCCTGGAGTAGGTGGAGAGATGGCTACACCTTC.